This TCR beta chain was recorded in a study of T cells in Graves' hyperthyroidism and ophthalmopathy. This clonotype was observed a few times. Its target is not known. The cohort's ophthalmopathy patients, a group with duration under 3 months, had a Clinical Activity Score of at least 3 and a NOSPECS grade of at least 4. Researchers barred patients who had uncontrolled infection, other autoimmune disease, pregnancy or lactation. General observations from the study: A model of 13 V-J features distinguished ophthalmopathy from stable hyperthyroidism.

There were TCR beta CDR3 regions amplified from RNA transcripts. The HTBI primer set was used in a first-round RT-PCR of the TCR CDR3. TCRdb used MiXCR to reprocess the multiplex PCR reads, holding one entry per CDR3 protein. The repertoire holds about half a million distinct CDR3 sequences, with about 20% as singletons. The TCR sequence derives from a man aged 35-49 years with Graves' ophthalmopathy. Source material: blood.

CDR3 in amino acids: CASSLRQLTSGNTIYF. CDR3 bases: TGTGCCAGCAGCTTAAGGCAACTTACCTCTGGAAACACCATATATTTT. The genes are TRBV11-2 and TRBJ1-3; unclear D gene. Germline V gene data show CDR1 as SGHAT and CDR2 as FQNNGV. Trimming removed 2 bases at V and 0 bases at J, with 11 bases between. The CDR3 sequence is 16 residues long.